This paragraph covers one T cell receptor (beta chain) sequence. The target antigen is unknown. Under the authors' procedure: Counts of TCRs in each sample centred on a median of roughly 89,000 and extended from around 24,000 to 710,000. TCRdb re-analysed the RACE reads in MiXCR, keeping a single row per CDR3 protein. These V and J calls derive from TCRdb rather than the authors' analysis. This table holds 100,000 or so distinct CDR3 sequences, 9.5% to 12% found once. Looked up from germline, CDR1 is SGHTA and CDR2 is FQGNSA. The CDR3 length is 15 residues. Trimming shortened V by 1 base and J by 2 bases, and 12 bases separated the two germline ends. Time point in this sample: patch test 2, 6 weeks after DPC sensitization. The treatment was: therapeutic diphenylcyclopropenone sensitization with weekly scalp DPC. Unseparated into fractions, whole blood served as the source from which total RNA was extracted.

The data are from a study of human T cells and chemical hapten exposure. Study as a whole: Minor volume differences among pooled libraries chiefly drove per-sample TCR yield variation.

General study results and limits: Following DPC sensitization, TCRs present above 1 in 1000 frequency showed no change.

The chain is built from TRBV7-2 and TRBJ2-7; D unresolved. The TCR was taken from a man aged 40-49 years with alopecia areata. Some clones in this sample may be carry-over from other donors' samples. The sample was whole blood, taken in connection with sensitization to the hapten diphenylcyclopropenone (DPC). In DNA, the CDR3 is TGTGCCAGCAGCTTAGAAATCCTAACCGCCTACGAGCAGTACGTC. It codes for CASSLEILTAYEQYV.